Presented here are 10 T cell receptor beta chains from one specimen sequenced in a study of Tregs in tolerant kidney transplant recipients. Generated by immunoSEQ multiplex PCR, the TCRdb table keeps only in-frame clones and is missing some. The table records approximately 100,000 clones, 93% of them present only once. Sample: CD4+ T cells from blood, taken before the transplant. These receptors all come from a human donor who received a combined kidney and bone marrow transplant.

This clone has a handful of counts. The rearrangement joins TRBV2 to TRBJ1-3, with no clear D. V lost 7 bases and J 0 bases, leaving 13 bases between the germline ends. The CDR3 is 15 residues long. In germline, CDR1 is SNHLY, CDR2 FYNNEI. CDR3 amino acids: CASTPPGSSGNTIYF. Here the CDR3 DNA reads TGTGCCAGCACCCCTCCGGGGAGCTCTGGAAACACCATATATTTT.

The chain employs TRBV11-3 and TRBJ2-2; weak D call: TRBD2 (6 bases). In germline, CDR1 is SGHNT, CDR2 YENEEA. Deletions cut 5 bases from V and 0 bases from J, with 16 bases between. The CDR3 has 17 amino acids. The CDR3 DNA reads TGTGCCAGCAGCCCGAGCCCCGGGAGTGCGAACACCGGGGAGCTGTTTTTT. Its protein is CASSPSPGSANTGELFF.

The chain combines TRBV21-1 with TRBJ1-4; TRBD1, the D gene given by the table, was not confirmed from the DNA. TRBV21-1 is recorded as a pseudogene. The CDR3 contains 15 residues. This CDR3 reads CASSSPRRATEKLFF. The CDR3 coding sequence is TGTGCCAGCAGCTCCCCCCGCAGGGCCACGGAAAAACTGTTTTTT.

V gene TRBV15 combines with J gene TRBJ1-1; D is undetermined. CDR3 length equals 19 residues. V was trimmed by 5 bases and J by 1 base, leaving 26 bases between them. Germline values: CDR1 LNHNV, CDR2 YYDKDF (reference sequence). Here the CDR3 DNA reads TGTGCCACCAGCGTGACATTCTCGACACTTCTTAACCCGAACACTGAAGCTTTCTTT. It is translated as CATSVTFSTLLNPNTEAFF. The full variable domain, completed using reference TRBV15 and TRBJ1-1, is DAMVIQNPRYQVTQFGKPVTLSCSQTLNHNVMYWYQQKSSQAPKLLFHYYDKDFNNEADTPDNFQSRRPNTSFCFLDIRSPGLGDTAMYLCATSVTFSTLLNPNTEAFFGQGTRLTVV.

This rearrangement joins TRBV5-1 to TRBJ2-3; D is unclear. Germline V gene lookup returns CDR1 SGHRS and CDR2 YFSETQ. V was pared by 5 bases and J by 0 bases, with 16 bases between. This CDR3 has 16 residues. The CDR3 DNA reads as TGCGCCAGCAGGCCCCTCCCCGAGCGCAGCACAGATACGCAGTATTTT. Residues: CASRPLPERSTDTQYF. Filled out from reference TRBV5-1 and TRBJ2-3, the complete variable domain reads KAGVTQTPRYLIKTRGQQVTLSCSPISGHRSVSWYQQTPGQGLQFLFEYFSETQRNKGNFPGRFSGRQFSNSRSEMNVSTLELGDSALYLCASRPLPERSTDTQYFGPGTRLTVL.

The V call is TRBV6-5, the J call TRBJ2-4; 8 nucleotides agree with TRBD1. CDR3 length: 12 amino acids. Germline V gene data show CDR1 as MNHEY and CDR2 as SVGAGI. With V trimmed by 5 bases and J by 13 bases, 7 bases remained unmatched. The CDR3 bases are TGTGCCAGCAGTCCCCGGACAGGGTTCCAGTACTTC. Translation: CASSPRTGFQYF.

The genes are TRBV5-4 and TRBJ2-3, with 8 positions matching TRBD1. This CDR3 comprises 17 residues. Germline V lookup: CDR1 SGHNT, CDR2 YYREEE (reference sequence). Trimming removed 4 bases from V and 3 bases from J; junction bases left unmatched: 13. The CDR3: CASSPGPQGAATDTQYF. CDR3 in DNA: TGTGCCAGCAGCCCCGGTCCCCAGGGGGCGGCAACAGATACGCAGTATTTT.

The V gene is TRBV18, the J gene TRBJ2-7, with TRBD1 matching 9 bases. The CDR3 has 15 residues. With 0 bases clipped from V and 3 bases from J, the junction kept 3 bases outside the gene matches. Germline-derived CDR1 and CDR2 are KGHSH and LQKENI. The CDR3 bases are TGTGCCAGCTCACCACCGGACAGGGGAAACTACGAGCAGTACTTC. Encoded protein: CASSPPDRGNYEQYF.

The V gene is TRBV5-8, the J gene TRBJ1-5; 7 bases are shared with TRBD1. The CDR3 is made up of 15 amino acids. V was pared by 4 bases and J by 0 bases, with 4 bases of the junction left unmatched. Germline V gene lookup returns CDR1 SGHTS and CDR2 YDEGEE. In DNA, the CDR3 is TGTGCCAGCAGCCGTAGGGACAGTAGCAATCAGCCCCAGCATTTT. It codes for CASSRRDSSNQPQHF.

The V gene is TRBV6-1, the J gene TRBJ2-7; possibly TRBD2 for D (7 bases). This CDR3 spans 11 amino acids. The V end lost 7 bases, the J end lost 7 bases, and 11 bases lay between the germline ends. CDR1 and CDR2 from the germline V gene are MNHNS and SASEGT. The CDR3 nucleotides read TGTGCCAGCACGGGGGGCTCAGAGCAGTACTTC. It is translated as CASTGGSEQYF.